These T cell receptor beta chains were read from a single sample in a study of blood T cell repertoires in COVID-19. The data were produced by immunoSEQ multiplex PCR, yet TCRdb's version contains in-frame clones alone and is incomplete. Here the sample spans roughly 89,000 clones, approximately 80% being singletons. The sample consisted of peripheral blood. These TCRs come from a woman aged 70-85 years with acute or convalescent COVID-19. Each CDR3 is given with its conserved first and last residue. Fields, in order: CDR3 DNA, CDR3 protein, D gene, J gene, CDR3 length, clone size, V gene. The D gene is left open where the match is weak. The size field is filled for only some rows; it gives once, few, many or a size class.

CDR3nt: TGTGCCAGCAGCTTAGGACTAGCGGGGGAAGCGCAGTATTTT
CDR3aa: CASSLGLAGEAQYF
d_gene: TRBD2
j_gene: TRBJ2-3
len: 14
abundance: -
v_gene: TRBV7-9

CDR3nt: TGTGCCAGCAGCTCGGGACAGGGCAATGAAAAACTGTTTTTT
CDR3aa: CASSSGQGNEKLFF
d_gene: TRBD1
j_gene: TRBJ1-4
len: 14
abundance: -
v_gene: TRBV7-2

CDR3nt: TGCGCCAGCAGCACAGGGGGCTTCGAACAGCCCCAGCATTTT
CDR3aa: CASSTGGFEQPQHF
d_gene: TRBD1
j_gene: TRBJ1-5
len: 14
abundance: -
v_gene: TRBV5-1

CDR3nt: TGTGCCTGGAGTGTACAGGGGGGTAAACAGCCCCAGCATTTT
CDR3aa: CAWSVQGGKQPQHF
d_gene: TRBD1
j_gene: TRBJ1-5
len: 14
abundance: -
v_gene: TRBV30

CDR3nt: TGTGCCTCCCACAGGGAACAGCCTTATAACACCATATATTTT
CDR3aa: CASHREQPYNTIYF
d_gene: -
j_gene: TRBJ1-3
len: 14
abundance: -
v_gene: TRBV30

CDR3nt: TGCGCCAGCAAGCTAGCGGGGACCAGAACAGATACGCAGTATTTT
CDR3aa: CASKLAGTRTDTQYF
d_gene: TRBD2
j_gene: TRBJ2-3
len: 15
abundance: -
v_gene: TRBV4-1

CDR3nt: TGTGCCTGGAGGACACCTTCGACTGAAGCTTTCTTT
CDR3aa: CAWRTPSTEAFF
d_gene: -
j_gene: TRBJ1-1
len: 12
abundance: -
v_gene: TRBV30

CDR3nt: TGTGCCAGCAGTCCACCGGGACAGGCCTCTCGTTTT
CDR3aa: CASSPPGQASRF
d_gene: TRBD1
j_gene: TRBJ1-1
len: 12
abundance: -
v_gene: TRBV6-6

CDR3nt: TGTGCCAGCAGTTACTTAAGTAGCGGGTACGAGCAGTACTTC
CDR3aa: CASSYLSSGYEQYF
d_gene: TRBD2
j_gene: TRBJ2-7
len: 14
abundance: -
v_gene: TRBV6-5

CDR3nt: TGTGCCAGTAGTGCGTTGGAGGGGGGGCTGGATAATTCACCCCTCCACTTT
CDR3aa: CASSALEGGLDNSPLHF
d_gene: -
j_gene: TRBJ1-6
len: 17
abundance: -
v_gene: TRBV19

CDR3nt: TGTGCCAGCAGTTTGCTTGCGGGAGGCCGGAGCTCCTACAATGAGCAGTTCTTC
CDR3aa: CASSLLAGGRSSYNEQFF
d_gene: TRBD2
j_gene: TRBJ2-1
len: 18
abundance: -
v_gene: TRBV27

CDR3nt: TGTGCCATCGGACAGTCTAGCAATCAGCCCCAGCATTTT
CDR3aa: CAIGQSSNQPQHF
d_gene: -
j_gene: TRBJ1-5
len: 13
abundance: once
v_gene: TRBV10-3

CDR3nt: TGTGCCAGCAGCCCCGGGACAGGGGGTGAGGACACTGAAGCTTTCTTT
CDR3aa: CASSPGTGGEDTEAFF
d_gene: TRBD1
j_gene: TRBJ1-1
len: 16
abundance: -
v_gene: TRBV4-2

CDR3nt: TGTGCCAGCAGCTTAGTCCCAAGGTCAAGGAGGACTAATGAAAAACTGTTTTTT
CDR3aa: CASSLVPRSRRTNEKLFF
d_gene: -
j_gene: TRBJ1-4
len: 18
abundance: -
v_gene: TRBV7-8

CDR3nt: TGTGCCAGCAGCAGGGGACAGGGGAGCAATCAGCCCCAGCATTTT
CDR3aa: CASSRGQGSNQPQHF
d_gene: TRBD1
j_gene: TRBJ1-5
len: 15
abundance: -
v_gene: TRBV3-1/TRBV3-2

CDR3nt: TGTGCCAGCAGTTTAACCGGGACTGGCACAGATACGCAGTATTTT
CDR3aa: CASSLTGTGTDTQYF
d_gene: -
j_gene: TRBJ2-3
len: 15
abundance: -
v_gene: TRBV28

CDR3nt: TGTGCCTCCCAGACAGGGGGCGGCTCTGGAAACACCATATATTTT
CDR3aa: CASQTGGGSGNTIYF
d_gene: TRBD1
j_gene: TRBJ1-3
len: 15
abundance: -
v_gene: TRBV30

CDR3nt: TGTGCCAGCAAAAGAGGGGGCGGCGTGGAGACCCAGTACTTC
CDR3aa: CASKRGGGVETQYF
d_gene: TRBD1
j_gene: TRBJ2-5
len: 14
abundance: -
v_gene: TRBV2

CDR3nt: TGTGCCAGCGAAGGCTATAGCGGGAGGCTTCCCTACAATGAGCAGTTCTTC
CDR3aa: CASEGYSGRLPYNEQFF
d_gene: TRBD2
j_gene: TRBJ2-1
len: 17
abundance: -
v_gene: TRBV28

CDR3nt: TGTGCCAGCAGACAGACAGGGGCCTACGAGCAGTACTTC
CDR3aa: CASRQTGAYEQYF
d_gene: TRBD1
j_gene: TRBJ2-7
len: 13
abundance: -
v_gene: TRBV6-5

CDR3nt: TGTGCCAGCAGCCCGCTATTCGGACAGGGGGCTCTAGATACGCAGTATTTT
CDR3aa: CASSPLFGQGALDTQYF
d_gene: TRBD1
j_gene: TRBJ2-3
len: 17
abundance: -
v_gene: TRBV7-9

CDR3nt: TGCGCCAGCAGCTTGGCCCTGTTGAACACTGAAGCTTTCTTT
CDR3aa: CASSLALLNTEAFF
d_gene: -
j_gene: TRBJ1-1
len: 14
abundance: -
v_gene: TRBV5-1

CDR3nt: TGTGCCAGCAGTTTATCGTCGGAGGTGAATGAGCAGTTCTTC
CDR3aa: CASSLSSEVNEQFF
d_gene: -
j_gene: TRBJ2-1
len: 14
abundance: -
v_gene: TRBV27

CDR3nt: TGTGCCAGCAGTAGGACTAGCGGGGCTAACACCGGGGAGCTGTTTTTT
CDR3aa: CASSRTSGANTGELFF
d_gene: TRBD2
j_gene: TRBJ2-2
len: 16
abundance: -
v_gene: TRBV11-1

CDR3nt: TGTGCCAGCAGTGGGCCGGGGGAGCTGTTTTTT
CDR3aa: CASSGPGELFF
d_gene: -
j_gene: TRBJ2-2
len: 11
abundance: -
v_gene: TRBV6-2/TRBV6-3

CDR3nt: TGTGCCTGGTTAGCTATAGCGGGAGGCCAATCGGGGTATGAGCAGTTCTTC
CDR3aa: CAWLAIAGGQSGYEQFF
d_gene: TRBD2
j_gene: TRBJ2-1
len: 17
abundance: -
v_gene: TRBV30

CDR3nt: TGCGCCAGCAGCGACCGACAGGGGTACGAGCAGTACTTC
CDR3aa: CASSDRQGYEQYF
d_gene: TRBD1
j_gene: TRBJ2-7
len: 13
abundance: -
v_gene: TRBV5-1

CDR3nt: TGTGCCAGCAGCTTCAACTCCAGGGGCCGTGTAGAGACCCAGTACTTC
CDR3aa: CASSFNSRGRVETQYF
d_gene: -
j_gene: TRBJ2-5
len: 16
abundance: -
v_gene: TRBV28

CDR3nt: TGTGCCAGCAGCACCGCTCGGGGGAGTAGAGAGACCCAGTACTTC
CDR3aa: CASSTARGSRETQYF
d_gene: -
j_gene: TRBJ2-5
len: 15
abundance: once
v_gene: TRBV11-2

CDR3nt: TGTGCCAGCAGTCAAATACAGGGGAATAGCAATCAGCCCCAGCATTTT
CDR3aa: CASSQIQGNSNQPQHF
d_gene: TRBD1
j_gene: TRBJ1-5
len: 16
abundance: -
v_gene: TRBV6-2/TRBV6-3

CDR3nt: TGTGCCAGCAGTTTAGGGAATGGGGGGGGTGAGCAGTTCTTC
CDR3aa: CASSLGNGGGEQFF
d_gene: TRBD2
j_gene: TRBJ2-1
len: 14
abundance: -
v_gene: TRBV28

CDR3nt: TGTGCCATCACCACGGGACTAGCGGGGGACGGGGAGCTGTTTTTT
CDR3aa: CAITTGLAGDGELFF
d_gene: TRBD2
j_gene: TRBJ2-2
len: 15
abundance: -
v_gene: TRBV10-3

CDR3nt: TGCGCCAGCAGCTTCGCGAGCTCCTACGAGCAGTACTTC
CDR3aa: CASSFASSYEQYF
d_gene: -
j_gene: TRBJ2-7
len: 13
abundance: -
v_gene: TRBV5-1

CDR3nt: TGTGCCAGCAGACCCCCCCCAGGGTACAATGAGCAGTTCTTC
CDR3aa: CASRPPPGYNEQFF
d_gene: -
j_gene: TRBJ2-1
len: 14
abundance: -
v_gene: TRBV28

CDR3nt: TGTGCCAGCAGCACACAGCTAGCGGGTGAGCAGTTCTTC
CDR3aa: CASSTQLAGEQFF
d_gene: TRBD2
j_gene: TRBJ2-1
len: 13
abundance: -
v_gene: TRBV7-2

CDR3nt: TGTGCCATCAGTGATAGCAGCGAAAAACTGTTTTTT
CDR3aa: CAISDSSEKLFF
d_gene: -
j_gene: TRBJ1-4
len: 12
abundance: -
v_gene: TRBV10-3

CDR3nt: TGCGCCAGCAGCTTTACAGGGGGTAACACTGAAGCTTTCTTT
CDR3aa: CASSFTGGNTEAFF
d_gene: TRBD1
j_gene: TRBJ1-1
len: 14
abundance: -
v_gene: TRBV5-1

CDR3nt: TGTGCCAGCAGCTTAGACAGGGCCGAAAACATTCAGTACTTC
CDR3aa: CASSLDRAENIQYF
d_gene: -
j_gene: TRBJ2-4
len: 14
abundance: -
v_gene: TRBV11-2

CDR3nt: TGCGCCAGCAGTCATCACAGGCCCTGGCGTGAGCAGTACTTC
CDR3aa: CASSHHRPWREQYF
d_gene: -
j_gene: TRBJ2-7
len: 14
abundance: -
v_gene: TRBV23-1

CDR3nt: TGCGCCAGCGGACGGGGAGAGATGACCCAGTACTTC
CDR3aa: CASGRGEMTQYF
d_gene: -
j_gene: TRBJ2-5
len: 12
abundance: -
v_gene: TRBV5-1

CDR3nt: TGTGCCAGCAGCCCGGGACTCGCCCTGTACAATGAGCAGTTCTTC
CDR3aa: CASSPGLALYNEQFF
d_gene: -
j_gene: TRBJ2-1
len: 15
abundance: -
v_gene: TRBV27

CDR3nt: TGTGCCATCCTCCGGACACGAGGCACTGAAGCTTTCTTT
CDR3aa: CAILRTRGTEAFF
d_gene: -
j_gene: TRBJ1-1
len: 13
abundance: -
v_gene: TRBV2

CDR3nt: TGTGCCAGCAGCATCAGGGCAGGGGGTCCCTACGAGCAGTACTTC
CDR3aa: CASSIRAGGPYEQYF
d_gene: TRBD1
j_gene: TRBJ2-7
len: 15
abundance: -
v_gene: TRBV7-6

CDR3nt: TGCAGCGCCTCCAGGGCCCACGAGCAGTACTTC
CDR3aa: CSASRAHEQYF
d_gene: -
j_gene: TRBJ2-7
len: 11
abundance: -
v_gene: TRBV29-1

CDR3nt: TGCGCCAGCAGCTTGGTAAGGGGGCCCTACTCCTACGAGCAGTACTTC
CDR3aa: CASSLVRGPYSYEQYF
d_gene: TRBD1
j_gene: TRBJ2-7
len: 16
abundance: -
v_gene: TRBV5-1

CDR3nt: TGTGCCAGCAGTGGACTAGGGGGGCGCAATGAGCAGTTCTTC
CDR3aa: CASSGLGGRNEQFF
d_gene: -
j_gene: TRBJ2-1
len: 14
abundance: -
v_gene: TRBV27